These T cell receptor beta chains were read from a single sample in a study of response to subunit inactivated influenza vaccine. TCRdb reprocessed the RT-PCR reads with MiXCR, giving one entry per CDR3 protein. This table has 650,000 to 850,000 distinct CDR3 sequences, about 14% appearing once. This specimen was PBMCs from blood, taken 14 days before vaccination. The receptors shown here come from a man aged 45 to 65 who received an inactivated influenza vaccine. The CDR3 runs from the conserved cysteine through the conserved F or W. D genes are given only for firm matches. The size of a clone is reported for some rows only, either as once, few or many, or as a class for expanded clones.

j_call | v_call | clone_size | d_call | cdr3_nt | cdr3_aa
TRBJ2-1 | TRBV7-6 | NA | NA | TGTGCCAGCAGCCTGAAGCGAGGACCGGGCTACAATGAGCAGTTCTTC | CASSLKRGPGYNEQFF
TRBJ2-1 | TRBV14 | NA | TRBD2 | TGTGCCAGCAGCCAAGATCCCTCACCATTGGGCGGGGGGCACAATGAGCAGTTCTTC | CASSQDPSPLGGGHNEQFF
TRBJ1-4 | TRBV28 | NA | NA | TGTGCCAGCAGTTTATCGTTTTCCATGAGTGAAAAACTGTTTTTT | CASSLSFSMSEKLFF
TRBJ2-1 | TRBV11-2 | many | NA | TGTGCCAGCAGCTTAGGTTTCGGGGGCTCCTACAATGAGCAGTTCTTC | CASSLGFGGSYNEQFF
TRBJ1-1 | TRBV29-1 | NA | NA | TGCAGCGCCCGAGGGGGGCTCAGGGAGGGTGAAGCTTTCTTT | CSARGGLREGEAFF
TRBJ2-5 | TRBV13 | few | NA | TGTGCCAGCAGCTTACTGGTTGGCAGTAAAGAGACCCAGTACTTC | CASSLLVGSKETQYF
TRBJ2-1 | TRBV20-1 | few | TRBD1 | TGCAGTGCACAGGACAGGGGGGAGTACAATGAGCAGTTCTTC | CSAQDRGEYNEQFF
TRBJ2-3 | TRBV19 | NA | NA | TGTGCCAGTCGTAGTGGAGCCGTAGATACGCAGTATTTT | CASRSGAVDTQYF
TRBJ2-1 | TRBV12-3/TRBV12-4 | NA | NA | TGTGCCAGCAGTTTAGTGGGGTGGGGGGCAAGGGACAATGAGCAGTTCTTC | CASSLVGWGARDNEQFF
TRBJ2-2 | TRBV28 | NA | TRBD1 | TGTGCCAGCAGAGACAGGGTCCCCGGGGAGCTGTTTTTT | CASRDRVPGELFF
TRBJ2-5 | TRBV7-2 | few | NA | TGTGCCAGCAGCTTAAAGGGTCTGGAGACCCAGTACTTC | CASSLKGLETQYF
TRBJ1-1 | TRBV12-5 | NA | TRBD1 | TGTGCTAGTGGTTTGGACCCGACAGGGAAACACCCTGAAGCTTTCTTT | CASGLDPTGKHPEAFF
TRBJ1-2 | TRBV2 | NA | TRBD1 | TGTGCCAGCAGTGATGGCGGCAGGGGGCTGTCTGACTATGGCTACACCTTC | CASSDGGRGLSDYGYTF
TRBJ1-5 | TRBV5-6 | NA | NA | TGTGCCAGCACCTGGGGGGGTGGCAATCAGCCCCAGCATTTT | CASTWGGGNQPQHF
TRBJ2-5 | TRBV19 | NA | NA | TGTGCCAGTAGTATAGGGGCCAGTCTTCAAGAGACCCAGTACTTC | CASSIGASLQETQYF
TRBJ2-2 | TRBV9 | NA | TRBD1 | TGTGCCAGCAGCTTACAGGGGATTGGTACCGGGGAGCTGTTTTTT | CASSLQGIGTGELFF
TRBJ2-5 | TRBV3-1 | NA | NA | TGTGCCAGCACCTCATGGGGGCAAGAGACCCAGTACTTC | CASTSWGQETQYF
TRBJ1-1 | TRBV27 | many | TRBD1 | TGTGCCAGCAGTCCTCACAGGGGGGGGAACACTGAAGCTTTCTTT | CASSPHRGGNTEAFF
TRBJ2-2 | TRBV18 | NA | TRBD2 | TGTGCCAGCTCAACTAGCGGGAACACCGGGGAGCTGTTTTTT | CASSTSGNTGELFF
TRBJ2-2 | TRBV7-9 | NA | NA | TGTGCCAGCTTTAGCGGATCGAACACCGGGGAGCTGTTTTTT | CASFSGSNTGELFF
TRBJ1-2 | TRBV5-5 | few | NA | TGTGCCAGCGGTTCCAGGGGCTATGGCTACACCTTC | CASGSRGYGYTF
TRBJ1-3 | TRBV5-8 | NA | NA | TGTGCCAGCAGTCCGATGGAGCCCTGGGGAAACACCATATATTTT | CASSPMEPWGNTIYF
TRBJ2-7 | TRBV5-1 | few | NA | TGCGCCAGCAGCCCCGGCCCAAACTACGAGCAGTACTTC | CASSPGPNYEQYF
TRBJ1-1 | TRBV5-1 | NA | NA | TGCGCCAGCAGCTTGTTCGAAGGCATGAACACTGAAGCTTTCTTT | CASSLFEGMNTEAFF
TRBJ2-5 | TRBV12-3/TRBV12-4 | NA | NA | TGTGCCAGCAGTTTATCGGCGGGGGCCGGTATCGAAGAGACCCAGTACTTC | CASSLSAGAGIEETQYF
TRBJ1-2 | TRBV7-2 | few | TRBD1 | TGTGCCAGCAGCTTAGCCAGGGGGACCAATTCCGGCTACACCTTC | CASSLARGTNSGYTF
TRBJ2-1 | TRBV2 | few | TRBD1 | TGTGCCAGCAGTGGGCGCGGGACAGGAGCCAGTGAGCAGTTCTTC | CASSGRGTGASEQFF
TRBJ2-7 | TRBV4-2 | NA | NA | TGTGCCAGCAGCCAAGATGAGGTCGGACATATCGGAGCCTACGAGCAGTACTTC | CASSQDEVGHIGAYEQYF
TRBJ2-5 | TRBV5-1 | few | NA | TGCGCCAGCAGCGTCGGACAGCACCAAGAGACCCAGTACTTC | CASSVGQHQETQYF
TRBJ1-1 | TRBV15 | NA | NA | TGTGCCACCAGCAGAGCCGCAGGCTTGAACACTGAAGCTTTCTTT | CATSRAAGLNTEAFF
TRBJ2-2 | TRBV5-1 | many | NA | TGCGCCAGCAGATCCGGGACGGTGAACACCGGGGAGCTGTTTTTT | CASRSGTVNTGELFF
TRBJ2-5 | TRBV20-1 | NA | NA | TGCAGTCCGAAACCCGTAAGACAGCAAGAGACCCAGTACTTC | CSPKPVRQQETQYF
TRBJ1-1 | TRBV19 | NA | NA | TGTGCCAGCCGAAACTTCGGGGGGGACACTGAAGCTTTCTTT | CASRNFGGDTEAFF
TRBJ1-6 | TRBV7-9 | NA | NA | TGTGCCAGCAGCCAACAGCAGGGTAATTCACCCCTCCACTTT | CASSQQQGNSPLHF
TRBJ2-3 | TRBV6-5 | NA | TRBD2 | TGTGCCATCAGTTACTCGGGACTAGCGGGGGGGCTAGGAGATACGCAGTATTTT | CAISYSGLAGGLGDTQYF
TRBJ2-3 | TRBV3-1 | NA | TRBD1 | TGTGCCAGCAGCTCACCGGGACAGGGACCAGATACGCAGTATTTT | CASSSPGQGPDTQYF
TRBJ1-6 | TRBV6-2/TRBV6-3 | NA | NA | TGTGCCAGCAGTTACAGGAGGTCCTCACCCCTCCACTTT | CASSYRRSSPLHF
TRBJ1-2 | TRBV12-3/TRBV12-4 | few | TRBD1 | TGTGCCAGCAGTAAGGGAACAGGGGGTTTGGGCACGATCGGCTACACCTTC | CASSKGTGGLGTIGYTF
TRBJ2-5 | TRBV20-1 | few | NA | TGCAGTGCTGACGATCCCCGGGACCCGTGGGAGACCCAGTACTTC | CSADDPRDPWETQYF